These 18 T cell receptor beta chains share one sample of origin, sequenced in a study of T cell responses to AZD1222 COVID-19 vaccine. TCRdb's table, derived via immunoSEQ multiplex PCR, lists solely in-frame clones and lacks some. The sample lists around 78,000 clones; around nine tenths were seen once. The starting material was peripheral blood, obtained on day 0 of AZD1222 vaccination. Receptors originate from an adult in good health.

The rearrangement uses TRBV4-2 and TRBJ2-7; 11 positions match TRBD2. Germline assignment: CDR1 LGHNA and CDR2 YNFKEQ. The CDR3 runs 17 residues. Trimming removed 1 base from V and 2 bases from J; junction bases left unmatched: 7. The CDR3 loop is CASSQGLAGTVPYEQYF. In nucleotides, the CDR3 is TGTGCCAGCAGCCAAGGACTAGCGGGAACAGTGCCCTACGAGCAGTACTTC.

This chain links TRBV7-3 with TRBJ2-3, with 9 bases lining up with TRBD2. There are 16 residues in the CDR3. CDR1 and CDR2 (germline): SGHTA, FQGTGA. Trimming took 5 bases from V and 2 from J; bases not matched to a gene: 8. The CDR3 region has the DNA TGTGCCAGCAGCCCCAGCGGGGGGACGTCCACAGATACGCAGTATTTT. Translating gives CASSPSGGTSTDTQYF.

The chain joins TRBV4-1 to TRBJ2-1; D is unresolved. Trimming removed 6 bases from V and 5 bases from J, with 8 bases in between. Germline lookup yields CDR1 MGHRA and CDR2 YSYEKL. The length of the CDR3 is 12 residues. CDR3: CASSPHHNEQFF. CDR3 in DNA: TGCGCCAGCAGTCCCCATCACAATGAGCAGTTCTTC.

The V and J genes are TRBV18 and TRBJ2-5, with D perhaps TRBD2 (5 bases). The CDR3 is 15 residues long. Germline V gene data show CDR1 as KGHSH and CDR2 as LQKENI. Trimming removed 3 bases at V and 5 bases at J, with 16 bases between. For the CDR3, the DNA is TGTGCCAGCTCACCGAGGACGCTAGCCCTGGAGACCCAGTACTTC. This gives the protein CASSPRTLALETQYF.

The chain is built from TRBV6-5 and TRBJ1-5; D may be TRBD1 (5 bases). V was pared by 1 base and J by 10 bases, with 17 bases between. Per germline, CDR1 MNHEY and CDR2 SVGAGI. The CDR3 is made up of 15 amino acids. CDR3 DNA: TGTGCCAGCAGTTACTACAACGGGGGTTTCGGACCCCAGCATTTT. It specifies CASSYYNGGFGPQHF.

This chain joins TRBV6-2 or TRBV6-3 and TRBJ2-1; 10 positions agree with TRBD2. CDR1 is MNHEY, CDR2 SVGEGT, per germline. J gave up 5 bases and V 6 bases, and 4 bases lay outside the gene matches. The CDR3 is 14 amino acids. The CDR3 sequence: CASSSSGSNNEQFF. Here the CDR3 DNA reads TGTGCCAGCAGCTCTAGCGGGAGTAACAATGAGCAGTTCTTC.

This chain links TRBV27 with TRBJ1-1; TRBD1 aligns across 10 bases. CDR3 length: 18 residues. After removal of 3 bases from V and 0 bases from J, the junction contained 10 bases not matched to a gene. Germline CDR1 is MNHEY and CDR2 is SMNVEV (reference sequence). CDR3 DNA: TGTGCCAGCAGTTTTGCCCGGGACAGGGGCGATATGAACACTGAAGCTTTCTTT. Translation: CASSFARDRGDMNTEAFF.

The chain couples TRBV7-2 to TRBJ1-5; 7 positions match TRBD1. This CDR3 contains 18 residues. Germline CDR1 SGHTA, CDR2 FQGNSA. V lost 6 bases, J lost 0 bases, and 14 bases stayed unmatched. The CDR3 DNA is TGTGCCAGCAGATCTAAAAAGGGACAGTCCTATAGCAATCAGCCCCAGCATTTT. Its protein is CASRSKKGQSYSNQPQHF.

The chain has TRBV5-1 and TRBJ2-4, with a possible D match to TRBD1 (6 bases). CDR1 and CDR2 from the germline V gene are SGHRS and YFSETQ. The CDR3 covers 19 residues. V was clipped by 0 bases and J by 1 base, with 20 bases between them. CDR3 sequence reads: CASSLAFQGLSRAKNIQYF. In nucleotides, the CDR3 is TGCGCCAGCAGCTTGGCTTTCCAGGGGTTGAGTAGGGCCAAAAACATTCAGTACTTC.

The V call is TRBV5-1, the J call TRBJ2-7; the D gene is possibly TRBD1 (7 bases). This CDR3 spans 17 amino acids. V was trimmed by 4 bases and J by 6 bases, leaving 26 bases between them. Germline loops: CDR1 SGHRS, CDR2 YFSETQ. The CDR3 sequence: CASSPGGANRGSGEQYF. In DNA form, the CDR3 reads TGCGCCAGCAGCCCCGGGGGAGCGAACAGGGGCTCGGGCGAGCAGTACTTC.

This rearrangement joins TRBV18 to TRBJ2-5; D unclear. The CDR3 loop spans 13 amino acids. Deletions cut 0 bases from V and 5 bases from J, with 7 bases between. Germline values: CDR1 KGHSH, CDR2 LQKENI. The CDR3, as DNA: TGTGCCAGCTCACCACCGGTCGATGAGACCCAGTACTTC. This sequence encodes CASSPPVDETQYF. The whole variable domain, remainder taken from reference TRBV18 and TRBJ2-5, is NAGVMQNPRHLVRRRGQEARLRCSPMKGHSHVYWYRQLPEEGLKFMVYLQKENIIDESGMPKERFSAEFPKEGPSILRIQQVVRGDSAAYFCASSPPVDETQYFGPGTRLLVL.

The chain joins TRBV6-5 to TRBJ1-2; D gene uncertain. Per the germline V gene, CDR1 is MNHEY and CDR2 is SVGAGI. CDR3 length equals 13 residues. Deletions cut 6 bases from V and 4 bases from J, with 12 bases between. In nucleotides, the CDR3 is TGTGCCAGCAGGACTTCCGGGAGCTATGGCTACACCTTC. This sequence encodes CASRTSGSYGYTF.

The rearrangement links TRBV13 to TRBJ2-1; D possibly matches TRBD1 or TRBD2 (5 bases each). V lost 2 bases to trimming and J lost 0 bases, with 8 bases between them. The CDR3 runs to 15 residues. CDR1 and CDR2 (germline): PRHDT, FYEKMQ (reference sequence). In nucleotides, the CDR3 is TGTGCCAGCAGCTTACGGGGCAGCTCCTACAATGAGCAGTTCTTC. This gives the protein CASSLRGSSYNEQFF.

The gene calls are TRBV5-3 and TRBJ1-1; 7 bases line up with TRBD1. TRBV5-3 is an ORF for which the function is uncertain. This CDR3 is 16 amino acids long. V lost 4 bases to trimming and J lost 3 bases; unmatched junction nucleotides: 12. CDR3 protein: CARSGIATGMDTEAFF. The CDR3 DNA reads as TGTGCCAGAAGCGGAATAGCGACAGGGATGGACACTGAAGCTTTCTTT.

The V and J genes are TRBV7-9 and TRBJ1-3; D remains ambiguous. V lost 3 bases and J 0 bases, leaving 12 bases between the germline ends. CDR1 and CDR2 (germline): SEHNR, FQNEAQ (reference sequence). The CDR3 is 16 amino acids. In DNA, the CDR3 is TGTGCCAGCAGCTTGGCAGAAAAGATCTCTGGAAACACCATATATTTT. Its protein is CASSLAEKISGNTIYF.

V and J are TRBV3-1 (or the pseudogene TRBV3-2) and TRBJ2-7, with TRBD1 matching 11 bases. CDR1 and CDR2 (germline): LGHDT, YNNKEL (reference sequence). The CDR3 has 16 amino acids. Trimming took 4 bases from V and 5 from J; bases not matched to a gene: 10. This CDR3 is CASSRIVGQGADEQYF. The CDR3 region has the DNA TGTGCCAGCAGCCGAATCGTCGGACAGGGGGCAGACGAGCAGTACTTC.

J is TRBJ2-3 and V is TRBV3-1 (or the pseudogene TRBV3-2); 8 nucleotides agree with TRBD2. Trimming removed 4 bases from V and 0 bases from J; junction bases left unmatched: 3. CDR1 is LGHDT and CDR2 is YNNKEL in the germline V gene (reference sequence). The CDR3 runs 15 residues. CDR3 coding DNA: TGTGCCAGCAGCCCAGTAGCGGGGAGCACAGATACGCAGTATTTT. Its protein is CASSPVAGSTDTQYF.

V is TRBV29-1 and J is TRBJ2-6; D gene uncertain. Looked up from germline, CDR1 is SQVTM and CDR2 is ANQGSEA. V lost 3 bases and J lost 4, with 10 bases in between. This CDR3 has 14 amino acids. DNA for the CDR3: TGCAGCGTTGATCTTCCTAGGGGGGCCAACGTCCTGACTTTC. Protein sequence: CSVDLPRGANVLTF.